This TCR beta chain was profiled in a study of blood T cell repertoires in COVID-19. This clone was detected only a few times. Trimming removed 4 bases at V and 4 bases at J, with 18 bases between. Germline V lookup: CDR1 SGDLS, CDR2 YYNGEE. The length of the CDR3 is 16 residues. The method was immunoSEQ multiplex PCR; TCRdb's version includes in-frame clones alone and lacks a portion of them. Of roughly 400,000 clones in the sample, 70% to 90% were seen once. V and J are TRBV9 and TRBJ1-3; a possible D gene is TRBD1 (5 bases). The sample consisted of peripheral blood. This TCR came from a woman aged 60-70 years with COVID-19, enrolled during active disease. The CDR3 loop reads CASSPRSAGGGNTIYF. The CDR3 DNA reads as TGTGCCAGCAGCCCCCGTTCTGCGGGGGGAGGAAACACCATATATTTT.